What follows are 17 T cell receptor beta chains derived from one specimen sequenced in a study of T cells after yellow fever vaccination. MiXCR was run by TCRdb on the 5' RACE reads, yielding one entry per CDR3 protein. The sample consists of fewer than 650,000 distinct CDR3 sequences, 20% to 25% of them appearing once. The starting material was PBMCs, obtained less than 25 days after the first yellow fever vaccination. The receptors originated from a man younger than 30 who received the YFV17D yellow fever vaccine.

This chain connects TRBV5-1 to TRBJ1-4; possibly TRBD1 for D (5 bases). CDR1 and CDR2 (germline): SGHRS, YFSETQ. V dropped 2 bases and J dropped 7 bases, with 9 bases sitting between them. The CDR3 contains 13 residues. Here the CDR3 reads CASSFQGGEKLFF. CDR3 sequence (DNA): TGCGCCAGCAGCTTCCAGGGTGGTGAAAAACTGTTTTTT.

The table lists this clonotype with a few counts. V usage is TRBV12-5 and J usage is TRBJ2-5; 7 nucleotides align to TRBD2. Germline values: CDR1 LGHNT, CDR2 FRNRAP. This CDR3 is built from 16 residues. The ends lost 3 bases at V and 4 bases at J; junction bases unmatched: 11. CDR3 sequence (DNA): TGTGCTAGTGGTTTTGGAGCCTGGGGGGGGAGAGAGACCCAGTACTTC. Amino acids: CASGFGAWGGRETQYF.

The gene calls are TRBV7-2 and TRBJ2-3; no clear D gene. CDR3 length: 14 residues. CDR1 and CDR2 from the germline V gene are SGHTA and FQGNSA. V was clipped by 1 base and J by 3 bases, with 8 bases between them. The CDR3 DNA reads TGTGCCAGCAGCTTAGGCTTGCTAACAGATACGCAGTATTTT. This codes for CASSLGLLTDTQYF.

At least ten counts were recorded for this clonotype. The chain recombines TRBV7-6 with TRBJ2-5, with TRBD1 matching 10 bases. Germline CDR1 and CDR2: SGHVS and FNYEAQ. V lost 1 base to trimming and J lost 4 bases; unmatched junction nucleotides: 0. The CDR3 spans 14 residues. CDR3 residues: CASSLGTGGETQYF. CDR3 DNA sequence: TGTGCCAGCAGCTTAGGGACAGGGGGAGAGACCCAGTACTTC. Full variable domain (outside the CDR3, taken from reference TRBV7-6 and TRBJ2-5): GAGVSQSPRYKVTKRGQDVALRCDPISGHVSLYWYRQALGQGPEFLTYFNYEAQQDKSGLPNDRFSAERPEGSISTLTIQRTEQRDSAMYRCASSLGTGGETQYFGPGTRLLVL.

The chain joins TRBV12-3 or TRBV12-4 to TRBJ1-5; D is unclear. The CDR3 sequence is 14 residues long. Deletions cut 1 base from V and 9 bases from J, with 13 bases between. DNA for the CDR3: TGTGCCAGCAGTTTAGGGGCGGGCCATGGGCCCCAGCATTTT. Residues: CASSLGAGHGPQHF.

This clonotype was observed a handful of times. V is TRBV7-9 and J is TRBJ1-1; D is perhaps TRBD1 (5 bases). This CDR3 has 11 amino acids. The V gene's germline CDR1 is SEHNR and CDR2 FQNEAQ (reference sequence). V lost 10 bases, J lost 7 bases, and 13 bases lay in between. This CDR3 reads CATSVGGEAFF. The CDR3 coding sequence is TGTGCCACCTCCGTGGGGGGTGAAGCTTTCTTT.

The table lists this clonotype with a few counts. The genes are TRBV28 and TRBJ2-1; a possible D gene is TRBD1 (6 bases). V lost 10 bases and J 0 bases, leaving 19 bases between the germline ends. CDR1 is MDHEN and CDR2 is SYDVKM in the germline V gene. The CDR3 runs 16 residues. DNA for the CDR3: TGTGCCACCCAGGACAGAAAGATATCCTCCTACAATGAGCAGTTCTTC. It translates to CATQDRKISSYNEQFF.

This clonotype has more than one count but fewer than ten. The gene calls are TRBV19 and TRBJ1-1; weak D call: TRBD1 (5 bases). CDR1 is LNHDA, CDR2 SQIVND, per germline (reference sequence). There are 14 residues in the CDR3. V was cut by 7 bases and J by 4 bases, with 16 bases left in between. The CDR3 spells CASTPWGGGTEAFF. The CDR3 DNA reads TGTGCCAGTACCCCATGGGGGGGAGGCACTGAAGCTTTCTTT.

Notes on this clonotype: The junction differs from germline at one of its ends, possibly a read error. This chain uses TRBV29-1 with TRBJ1-6; 9 nucleotides match TRBD1. Looked up from germline, CDR1 is SQVTM and CDR2 is ANQGSEA. The CDR3 is 13 amino acids. The CDR3 sequence is CSVKEDRGSPLHF. As DNA, the CDR3 is TGCAGCGTTAAAGAGGACAGGGGTTCACCCCTCCACTTT.

The table lists this clonotype with a few counts. The V gene is TRBV19, the J gene TRBJ1-1, with D possibly matching TRBD1 (6 bases). CDR1 and CDR2 from the germline V gene are LNHDA and SQIVND (reference sequence). The CDR3 is 13 residues long. Trimming shortened V by 5 bases and J by 5 bases, and 12 bases separated the two germline ends. Written as DNA, the CDR3 is TGTGCCAGTAGTCCCCAGGGGCTAACTGAAGCTTTCTTT. Translation: CASSPQGLTEAFF.

V is TRBV7-3 and J is TRBJ2-1, with 7 nucleotides matching TRBD2. CDR3 length equals 16 residues. Trimming took 5 bases from V and 4 from J; bases not matched to a gene: 11. Per the germline V gene, CDR1 is SGHTA and CDR2 is FQGTGA. The CDR3 region has the DNA TGTGCCAGCAGCCCTAGAGCGGGGAGGGAATACAATGAGCAGTTCTTC. Translating gives CASSPRAGREYNEQFF.

The rearrangement uses TRBV11-2 and TRBJ1-5; 8 bases line up with TRBD1. The CDR3 spans 15 residues. Germline V gene data show CDR1 as SGHAT and CDR2 as FQNNGV. J was trimmed by 7 bases and V by 5 bases; bases with no gene match: 10. The CDR3 reads CASSPAGGAGQPQHF. CDR3 in DNA: TGTGCCAGCAGCCCCGCAGGGGGCGCGGGGCAGCCCCAGCATTTT.

The chain is built from TRBV10-3 and TRBJ2-5; tentatively, D is TRBD1 (5 bases). The CDR3 length is 13 residues. V lost 5 bases, J lost 5 bases, and 12 bases lay in between. Germline CDR1 is ENHRY and CDR2 is SYGVKD. CDR3 amino acids: CAISRSKGETQYF. For the CDR3, the DNA is TGTGCCATCAGTCGTAGTAAGGGGGAGACCCAGTACTTC.

This clonotype was detected a few times. V and J are TRBV5-1 and TRBJ2-3; TRBD1 matches 7 bases. Trimming removed 5 bases from V and 4 bases from J; junction bases left unmatched: 1. The CDR3 runs to 12 residues. Germline CDR1 reads SGHRS; CDR2 reads YFSETQ. The CDR3 region has the DNA TGCGCCAGCAGGACAGGGTCAGATACGCAGTATTTT. It translates to CASRTGSDTQYF.

A few counts support this clonotype. J is TRBJ2-3 and V is TRBV7-3, with 8 bases fitting TRBD2. J gave up 0 bases and V 0 bases, and 2 bases lay outside the gene matches. The germline CDR1 and CDR2 sequences are SGHTA and FQGTGA. This CDR3 has 16 amino acids. The CDR3 loop reads CASSLTSGDSTDTQYF. The CDR3 DNA sequence: TGTGCCAGCAGCTTAACTAGCGGGGACAGCACAGATACGCAGTATTTT.

V gene TRBV7-6 combines with J gene TRBJ2-2; D may be TRBD2 (6 bases). The ends were cut back, 5 bases at V and 3 bases at J, with 13 bases in the middle. The CDR3 has 15 residues. Looked up from germline, CDR1 is SGHVS and CDR2 is FNYEAQ. The CDR3 region has the DNA TGTGCCAGCAGCCTACGGGGGACCTACACCGGGGAGCTGTTTTTT. This translates into CASSLRGTYTGELFF.

This rearrangement joins TRBV5-1 to TRBJ2-2; 12 nucleotides align to TRBD2. V lost 4 bases and J lost 2; bases outside the gene matches: 6. This CDR3 region has 17 residues. Germline-derived CDR1 and CDR2 are SGHRS and YFSETQ. CDR3 region: CASSPRLAGANTGELFF. CDR3 DNA: TGCGCCAGCAGCCCGCGACTAGCGGGAGCCAACACCGGGGAGCTGTTTTTT.